Listed here are 30 T cell receptor beta chains from one sample, sequenced in a study of T cells in Graves' hyperthyroidism and ophthalmopathy. RNA transcripts yielded amplified TCR beta CDR3 regions. TCR CDR3 underwent first-round RT-PCR with the HTBI primer set. TCRdb reprocessed the multiplex PCR reads via MiXCR and lists one record per CDR3 protein. The sample holds fewer than 200,000 distinct CDR3 sequences, about 15% seen once. Sequencing was performed on blood. These receptors all come from a woman aged 45-65 years with Graves' hyperthyroidism.

In its sample, this clonotype was seen many times. The chain links TRBV28 to TRBJ2-3, with D possibly being TRBD2 (5 bases). V was clipped by 8 bases and J by 5 bases, with 14 bases between them. The CDR3 extends over 13 amino acids. In germline, CDR1 is MDHEN, CDR2 SYDVKM. The CDR3 DNA reads as TGTGCCAGCGGTCTAGCTGATGTAGATACGCAGTATTTT. Its protein product is CASGLADVDTQYF.

This clonotype was seen repeatedly, ten times or more. For the CDR3, the DNA is TGTGCCAGCACTCAACCCCAGGGAAACTATGGCTACACCTTC. It codes for CASTQPQGNYGYTF. The chain recombines TRBV2 with TRBJ1-2, with TRBD1 as a possible D gene (5 bases). Germline V gene data show CDR1 as SNHLY and CDR2 as FYNNEI. The V end was cut by 7 bases, the J end by 2 bases, with 14 bases between. The CDR3 is 14 amino acids.

This clonotype occurred many times. The rearrangement joins TRBV29-1 to TRBJ2-1; no firm D call. Germline values: CDR1 SQVTM, CDR2 ANQGSEA. Deletions cut 1 base from V and 4 bases from J, with 11 bases between. The CDR3 contains 14 residues. The CDR3 loop reads CSVEAPGDYNEQFF. The DNA of the CDR3 is TGCAGCGTTGAAGCGCCTGGGGATTACAATGAGCAGTTCTTC.

This clonotype appeared many times. This chain connects TRBV19 to TRBJ1-1; a possible D gene is TRBD1 (5 bases). The CDR3 covers 16 residues. From germline, CDR1 is LNHDA and CDR2 SQIVND (reference sequence). V was shortened by 5 bases and J by 2 bases, with 18 bases between the two germline ends. This CDR3 reads CASSFLPGRTNTEAFF. In DNA form, the CDR3 reads TGTGCCAGTAGTTTCCTACCGGGACGGACCAACACTGAAGCTTTCTTT.

The chain has TRBV5-8 and TRBJ2-2; no clear D gene. The CDR3 has 17 residues. Trimming took off 0 bases at V and 1 base at J, with 13 bases between the two ends. Germline CDR1 reads SGHTS; CDR2 reads YDEGEE. CDR3 region: CASSLGEGQVNTGELFF. CDR3 DNA: TGTGCCAGCAGCTTGGGGGAAGGTCAGGTGAACACCGGGGAGCTGTTTTTT.

In its sample, this clonotype was seen many times. V usage is TRBV27 and J usage is TRBJ1-2; the match to TRBD1 covers 7 bases. CDR1 and CDR2 (germline): MNHEY, SMNVEV (reference sequence). V was clipped by 4 bases and J by 4 bases; unmatched bases: 6. The CDR3 consists of 14 residues. The CDR3 bases are TGTGCCAGCAGTTCGCCGGGACAGACCTATGGCTACACCTTC. Translated: CASSSPGQTYGYTF.

J is TRBJ1-2 and V is TRBV7-9; the D is unclear. Germline CDR1 reads SEHNR; CDR2 reads FQNEAQ (reference sequence). The CDR3 spans 15 residues. Trimming took off 3 bases at V and 4 bases at J, with 15 bases between the two ends. The CDR3 sequence is CASSFDAGSSYGYTF. Written as DNA, the CDR3 is TGTGCCAGCAGCTTTGACGCCGGCAGCAGCTATGGCTACACCTTC.

This clonotype was picked up many times. The chain carries TRBV7-2 and TRBJ1-1, with 10 bases aligning to TRBD1. The CDR3 consists of 13 residues. Germline V gives CDR1 SGHTA, CDR2 FQGNSA. J was trimmed by 10 bases and V by 1 base; bases with no gene match: 3. CDR3 region: CASSLGTGGRAFF. Written as DNA, the CDR3 is TGTGCCAGCAGCTTAGGGACAGGGGGTCGAGCTTTCTTT.

V gene TRBV3-1 combines with J gene TRBJ1-4; D is ambiguous. Germline assignment: CDR1 LGHDT and CDR2 YNNKEL (reference sequence). The CDR3 consists of 15 residues. The V gene lost 0 bases and the J gene lost 0 bases, with 5 bases spanning the gap. The CDR3 here is CASSQESTTNEKLFF. The CDR3 nucleotides are TGTGCCAGCAGCCAAGAGAGCACAACTAATGAAAAACTGTTTTTT.

This clonotype was detected ten times or more. The CDR3 region is CASSYGTSEVTQYF. The CDR3 DNA reads TGTGCCAGCAGTTACGGGACTAGCGAGGTGACCCAGTACTTC. The chain has TRBV28 and TRBJ2-5; 10 nucleotides align to TRBD2. This CDR3 is 14 amino acids long. Looked up from germline, CDR1 is MDHEN and CDR2 is SYDVKM. V lost 4 bases to trimming and J lost 7 bases; unmatched junction nucleotides: 6.

This clonotype was seen repeatedly, ten times or more. The genes are TRBV7-9 and TRBJ2-7; TRBD2 might be the D (6 bases). V lost 0 bases and J 3 bases, leaving 21 bases between the germline ends. Germline V gene sequence: CDR1 SEHNR, CDR2 FQNEAQ (reference sequence). This CDR3 comprises 18 residues. CDR3 loop: CASSLAVGTGLRSYEQYF. The DNA of the CDR3 is TGTGCCAGCAGCTTAGCCGTTGGAACGGGACTCCGGAGCTACGAGCAGTACTTC.

This clonotype was detected ten times or more. V is TRBV19 and J is TRBJ1-5; tentatively, D is TRBD1 (5 bases). Germline CDR1 reads LNHDA; CDR2 reads SQIVND (reference sequence). The CDR3 is made up of 15 amino acids. Trimming removed 5 bases from V and 0 bases from J, with 11 bases in between. The CDR3 nucleotides read TGTGCCAGTAGTGGGGGACGGAATAGCAATCAGCCCCAGCATTTT. Its protein product is CASSGGRNSNQPQHF.

This clonotype came up many times. The CDR3 protein is CASSTVRAGNEQFF. The CDR3 coding sequence is TGTGCCAGCAGTACCGTAAGGGCCGGGAATGAGCAGTTCTTC. V is TRBV6-1 and J is TRBJ2-1; D not resolved. This CDR3 region has 14 residues. The V gene lost 5 bases and the J gene lost 7 bases, with 15 bases spanning the gap. CDR1 is MNHNS and CDR2 is SASEGT in the germline V gene.

This clonotype was detected ten times or more. The V call is TRBV27, the J call TRBJ2-2; maybe TRBD2 (6 bases). V was shortened by 10 bases and J by 8 bases, with 17 bases between the two germline ends. The germline V gene has CDR1 MNHEY and CDR2 SMNVEV (reference sequence). The CDR3 has 13 residues. The CDR3 loop is CAKETSLRGELFF. In DNA form, the CDR3 reads TGTGCCAAGGAGACTAGTCTGAGAGGGGAGCTGTTTTTT.

This clonotype was seen many times. The genes are TRBV19 and TRBJ2-3; 7 bases line up with TRBD1. Germline assignment: CDR1 LNHDA and CDR2 SQIVND (reference sequence). Trimming took 9 bases from V and 0 from J; bases not matched to a gene: 9. This CDR3 comprises 15 residues. The CDR3 is CASKLRGQSTDTQYF. CDR3 nucleotide sequence: TGTGCCAGCAAATTGAGGGGACAGAGCACAGATACGCAGTATTTT.

The CDR3 DNA is TGTGCCAGTAGTATCCGTGTTTTCGGGTTCCATGAGCAGTTCTTC. The encoded protein is CASSIRVFGFHEQFF. The chain has TRBV19 and TRBJ2-1; D is uncertain. The CDR3 has 15 amino acids. The V and J ends lost 3 bases and 8 bases respectively, with 17 bases between them. Germline CDR1 reads LNHDA; CDR2 reads SQIVND (reference sequence).

This clonotype was seen many times. In DNA, the CDR3 is TGTGCCAGCGGGGTCAGGGGGACGGCAGATACGCAGTATTTT. It yields the protein CASGVRGTADTQYF. The V and J genes are TRBV28 and TRBJ2-3; 7 bases match TRBD1. The CDR3 length is 14 residues. The V gene end was trimmed by 8 bases and the J gene end by 4 bases; junction bases not matched to a gene: 9. The germline CDR1 and CDR2 sequences are MDHEN and SYDVKM.

The chain has TRBV12-3 or TRBV12-4 and TRBJ1-2; D may be TRBD1 (5 bases). There are 15 residues in the CDR3. Trimming took off 1 base at V and 8 bases at J, with 17 bases between the two ends. CDR3 sequence (DNA): TGTGCCAGCAGTTTAGTACAGGCCCGAGTAAGGGGCTACACCTTC. Translating gives CASSLVQARVRGYTF.

This clonotype was observed many times. This rearrangement joins TRBV7-8 to TRBJ2-7, with 7 bases lining up with TRBD1. J gave up 2 bases and V 1 base, and 5 bases lay outside the gene matches. CDR3 length equals 15 residues. Germline assignment: CDR1 SGHVS and CDR2 FQNEAQ. The CDR3 DNA is TGTGCCAGCAGCTTAGGGGGACAGACGACCTACGAGCAGTACTTC. Protein product: CASSLGGQTTYEQYF.

This clonotype occurred many times. V gene TRBV12-3 or TRBV12-4 combines with J gene TRBJ2-1; a weak D match, TRBD2 (7 bases). This CDR3 has 15 residues. V was cut by 1 base and J by 9 bases, with 16 bases left in between. Here the CDR3 DNA reads TGTGCCAGCAGTTTAGTGGGGGGGGCCCTTGGTGAGCAGTTCTTC. It is translated as CASSLVGGALGEQFF.

This clonotype was detected many times. The J gene is TRBJ2-4, the V gene TRBV2, with a tentative D call TRBD1 (6 bases). V gave up 2 bases and J gave up 7 bases, with 18 bases separating them. CDR1 is SNHLY and CDR2 is FYNNEI in the germline V gene. The CDR3 covers 16 residues. The CDR3 DNA follows: TGTGCCAGCAGTGAACGATCCGGGACATTGAGGAACATTCAGTACTTC. Protein: CASSERSGTLRNIQYF.

The chain recombines TRBV28 with TRBJ1-1; D is uncertain. Germline CDR1 is MDHEN and CDR2 is SYDVKM. The CDR3 is 13 amino acids. Trimming cost V 8 bases and J 1 base, with 11 bases left between them. CDR3 bases: TGTGCCAGCGGAATTGAAGCGAACACTGAAGCTTTCTTT. It is translated as CASGIEANTEAFF.

There are a few counts of this clonotype. The chain combines TRBV5-1 with TRBJ2-4, with TRBD1 identical over 7 bases. V gave up 4 bases and J gave up 9 bases; unmatched junction bases: 10. The length of the CDR3 is 14 residues. The germline V gene has CDR1 SGHRS and CDR2 YFSETQ. CDR3 DNA: TGCGCCAGCAGCCAACAAACAGGGGTTGGCATTCAGTACTTC. Translated, it gives CASSQQTGVGIQYF.

This sequence joins TRBV4-2 and TRBJ2-1; 9 bases align to TRBD1. Trimming removed 2 bases from V and 7 bases from J; junction bases left unmatched: 15. There are 18 residues in the CDR3. Per the germline V gene, CDR1 is LGHNA and CDR2 is YNFKEQ. The CDR3 nucleotides are TGTGCCAGCAGCCAATTAGTGGGCGGGACAGGGACTGGAAATGAGCAGTTCTTC. Translated, it gives CASSQLVGGTGTGNEQFF.

This clonotype appeared many times. The chain carries TRBV7-2 and TRBJ2-1; D is unclear. The V end was cut by 0 bases, the J end by 2 bases, with 8 bases between. The CDR3 loop spans 15 amino acids. CDR1 is SGHTA and CDR2 is FQGNSA in the germline V gene. The CDR3 here is CASSLARFTYNEQFF. The CDR3 DNA follows: TGTGCCAGCAGCTTAGCGAGGTTCACCTACAATGAGCAGTTCTTC.

The rearrangement joins TRBV28 to TRBJ1-5, with D possibly being TRBD1 (5 bases). V was clipped by 3 bases and J by 7 bases, with 13 bases between them. Germline CDR1 is MDHEN and CDR2 is SYDVKM. This CDR3 has 14 amino acids. The CDR3 DNA reads as TGTGCCAGCAGTTTGTCCCAGGGTGAACAGCCCCAGCATTTT. As protein: CASSLSQGEQPQHF.

The DNA for the CDR3 is TGTGCCAGCAGTTCGGCCCCCGGACAGGGATTCTACTACGAGCAGTACTTC. Residues: CASSSAPGQGFYYEQYF. The rearrangement links TRBV6-2 or TRBV6-3 to TRBJ2-7; the match to TRBD1 covers 8 bases. V was pared by 4 bases and J by 3 bases, with 14 bases of the junction left unmatched. CDR3 length: 17 residues. In germline, CDR1 is MNHEY, CDR2 SVGEGT.

This clonotype appeared many times. The CDR3 sequence: CASPPGGKETQYF. Written as DNA, the CDR3 is TGTGCCAGCCCCCCTGGGGGCAAAGAGACCCAGTACTTC. The chain combines TRBV5-8 with TRBJ2-5, with a tentative D call TRBD1 (6 bases). CDR1 is SGHTS and CDR2 is YDEGEE in the germline V gene. This CDR3 contains 13 residues. The V gene lost 7 bases and the J gene lost 3 bases, with 13 bases spanning the gap.

This clonotype was seen repeatedly, ten times or more. The J gene is TRBJ2-7, the V gene TRBV20-1, with 11 bases lining up with TRBD2. The CDR3 length is 18 residues. In germline, CDR1 is DFQATT, CDR2 SNEGSKA (reference sequence). V lost 6 bases and J lost 1; bases outside the gene matches: 17. The CDR3 here is CSASKLAGGPLLSYEQYF. The DNA for the CDR3 is TGCAGTGCCAGCAAGCTAGCGGGGGGACCTCTGCTATCCTACGAGCAGTACTTC.

This clonotype was recorded at least ten times. The CDR3 does not end in the conserved phenylalanine or tryptophan, so this is likely a read error. This chain links TRBV10-3 with TRBJ2-7, with 7 bases fitting TRBD1. The CDR3 is made up of 14 amino acids. Germline V CDR1 and CDR2: ENHRY, SYGVKD. V shed 4 bases and J 6 bases; nucleotides not matched to a gene: 9. The DNA of the CDR3 is TGTGCCATCAGTGTGACAGGGTCTGCGACCGAGCAGTACCTC. This sequence encodes CAISVTGSATEQYL.